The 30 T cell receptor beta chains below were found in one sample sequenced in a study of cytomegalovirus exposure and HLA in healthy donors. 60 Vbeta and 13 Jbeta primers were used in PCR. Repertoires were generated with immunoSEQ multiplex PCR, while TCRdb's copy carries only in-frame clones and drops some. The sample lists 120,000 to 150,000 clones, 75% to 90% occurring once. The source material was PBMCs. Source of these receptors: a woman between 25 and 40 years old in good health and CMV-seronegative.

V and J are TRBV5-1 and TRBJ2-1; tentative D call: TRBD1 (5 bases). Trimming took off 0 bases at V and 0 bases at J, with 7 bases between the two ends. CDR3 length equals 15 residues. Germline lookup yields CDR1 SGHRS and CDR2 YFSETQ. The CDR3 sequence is CASSLDRSSYNEQFF. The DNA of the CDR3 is TGCGCCAGCAGCTTGGACAGGAGCTCCTACAATGAGCAGTTCTTC.

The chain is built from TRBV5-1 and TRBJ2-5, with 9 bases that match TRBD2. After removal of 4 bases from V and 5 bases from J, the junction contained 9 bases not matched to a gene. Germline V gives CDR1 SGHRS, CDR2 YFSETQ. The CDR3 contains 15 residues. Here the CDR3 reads CASSQGTSTGETQYF. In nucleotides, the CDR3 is TGCGCCAGCAGCCAGGGGACTAGCACAGGGGAGACCCAGTACTTC.

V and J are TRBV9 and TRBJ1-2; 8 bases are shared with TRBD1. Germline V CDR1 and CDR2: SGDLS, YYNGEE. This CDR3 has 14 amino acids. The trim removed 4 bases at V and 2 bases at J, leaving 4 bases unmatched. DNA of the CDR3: TGTGCCAGCAGCCCGCGGACAGGGAACTATGGCTACACCTTC. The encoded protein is CASSPRTGNYGYTF. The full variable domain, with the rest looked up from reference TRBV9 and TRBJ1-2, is DSGVTQTPKHLITATGQRVTLRCSPRSGDLSVYWYQQSLDQGLQFLIQYYNGEERAKGNILERFSAQQFPDLHSELNLSSLELGDSALYFCASSPRTGNYGYTFGSGTRLTVV.

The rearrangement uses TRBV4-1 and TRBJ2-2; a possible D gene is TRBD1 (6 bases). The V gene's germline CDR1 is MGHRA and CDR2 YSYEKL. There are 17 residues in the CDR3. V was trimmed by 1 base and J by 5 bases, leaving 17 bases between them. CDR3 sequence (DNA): TGCGCCAGCAGCCAAGGTCAAAACAGGGTCGGAACCGGGGAGCTGTTTTTT. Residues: CASSQGQNRVGTGELFF.

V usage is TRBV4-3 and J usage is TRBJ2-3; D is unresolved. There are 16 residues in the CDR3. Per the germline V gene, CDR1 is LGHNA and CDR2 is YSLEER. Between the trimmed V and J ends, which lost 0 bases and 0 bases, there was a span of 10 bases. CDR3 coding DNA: TGCGCCAGCAGCCAAGAAAGTGGAGATAGCACAGATACGCAGTATTTT. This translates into CASSQESGDSTDTQYF.

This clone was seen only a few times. The CDR3 coding sequence is TGTGCCAGCAGCACCAGACAGGGGGGAAAACTGTTTTTT. Its translation is CASSTRQGGKLFF. The chain has TRBV9 and TRBJ1-4, with 9 positions matching TRBD1. V was clipped by 4 bases and J by 10 bases; unmatched bases: 5. The CDR3 is made up of 13 amino acids. The V gene's germline CDR1 is SGDLS and CDR2 YYNGEE.

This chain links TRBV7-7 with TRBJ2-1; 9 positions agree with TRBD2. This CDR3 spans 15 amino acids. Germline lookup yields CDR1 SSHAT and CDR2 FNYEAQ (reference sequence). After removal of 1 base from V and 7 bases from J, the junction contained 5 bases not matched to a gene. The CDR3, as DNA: TGTGCCAGCAGCTTAGAGCTAGCGGGGCTGAATGAGCAGTTCTTC. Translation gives CASSLELAGLNEQFF.

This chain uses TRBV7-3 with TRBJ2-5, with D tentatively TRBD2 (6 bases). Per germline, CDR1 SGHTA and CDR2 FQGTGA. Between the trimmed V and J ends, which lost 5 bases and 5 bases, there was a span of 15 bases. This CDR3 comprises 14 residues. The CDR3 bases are TGTGCCAGCAGCCCAAGGGACCGGGGGGAGACCCAGTACTTC. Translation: CASSPRDRGETQYF. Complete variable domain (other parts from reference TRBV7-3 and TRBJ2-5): GAGVSQTPSNKVTEKGKYVELRCDPISGHTALYWYRQSLGQGPEFLIYFQGTGAADDSGLPNDRFFAVRPEGSVSTLKIQRTERGDSAVYLCASSPRDRGETQYFGPGTRLLVL.

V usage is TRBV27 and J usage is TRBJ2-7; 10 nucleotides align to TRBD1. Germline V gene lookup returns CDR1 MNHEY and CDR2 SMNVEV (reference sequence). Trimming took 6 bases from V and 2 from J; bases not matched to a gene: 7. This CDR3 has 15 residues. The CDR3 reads CASSRPGQGTYEQYF. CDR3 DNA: TGTGCCAGCAGCCGGCCGGGACAGGGGACCTACGAGCAGTACTTC.

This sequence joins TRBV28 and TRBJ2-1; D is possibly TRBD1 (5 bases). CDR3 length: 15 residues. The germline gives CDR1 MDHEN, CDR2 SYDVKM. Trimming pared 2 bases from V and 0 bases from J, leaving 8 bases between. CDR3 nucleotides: TGTGCCAGCAGTTTAACTCAGGGCTCCTACAATGAGCAGTTCTTC. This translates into CASSLTQGSYNEQFF.

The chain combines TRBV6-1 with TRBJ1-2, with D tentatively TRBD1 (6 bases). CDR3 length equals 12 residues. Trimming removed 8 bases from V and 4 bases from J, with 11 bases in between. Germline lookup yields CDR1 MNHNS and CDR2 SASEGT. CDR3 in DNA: TGTGCCAGCCAGGGGATTTCCTATGGCTACACCTTC. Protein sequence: CASQGISYGYTF.

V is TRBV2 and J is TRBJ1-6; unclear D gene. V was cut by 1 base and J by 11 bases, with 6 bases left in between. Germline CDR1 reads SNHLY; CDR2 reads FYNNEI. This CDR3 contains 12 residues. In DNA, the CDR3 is TGTGCCAGCAGTGAAGACACTACACCCCTCCACTTT. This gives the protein CASSEDTTPLHF.

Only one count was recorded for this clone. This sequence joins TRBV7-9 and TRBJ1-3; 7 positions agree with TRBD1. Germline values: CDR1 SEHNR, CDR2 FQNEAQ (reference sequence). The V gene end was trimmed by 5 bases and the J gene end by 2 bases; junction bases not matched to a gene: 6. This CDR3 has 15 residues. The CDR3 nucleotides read TGTGCCAGCAGCCGAATCGACAGGGCTGGAAACACCATATATTTT. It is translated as CASSRIDRAGNTIYF.

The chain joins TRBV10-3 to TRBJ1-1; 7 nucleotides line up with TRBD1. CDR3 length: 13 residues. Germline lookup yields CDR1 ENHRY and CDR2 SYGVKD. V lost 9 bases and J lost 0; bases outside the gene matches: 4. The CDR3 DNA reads TGTGCCATGAGAGACAGGGTGAACACTGAAGCTTTCTTT. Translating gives CAMRDRVNTEAFF.

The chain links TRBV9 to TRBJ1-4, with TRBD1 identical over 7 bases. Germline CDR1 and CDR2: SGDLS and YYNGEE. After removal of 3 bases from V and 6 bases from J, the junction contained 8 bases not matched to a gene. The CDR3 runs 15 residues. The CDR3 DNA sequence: TGTGCCAGCAGCGCAGGACCGGGACAGTATGAAAAACTGTTTTTT. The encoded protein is CASSAGPGQYEKLFF.

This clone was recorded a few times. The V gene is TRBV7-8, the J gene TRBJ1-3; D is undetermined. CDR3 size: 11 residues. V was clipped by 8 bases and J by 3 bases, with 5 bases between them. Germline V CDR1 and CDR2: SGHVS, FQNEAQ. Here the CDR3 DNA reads TGTGCCAGCGCACTTGGAAACACCATATATTTT. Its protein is CASALGNTIYF.

CDR3 sequence: CASSPQGATQANEKLFF. The CDR3, as DNA: TGTGCCAGCAGTCCCCAGGGGGCCACGCAGGCTAATGAAAAACTGTTTTTT. The chain is built from TRBV27 and TRBJ1-4; TRBD1 matches 8 bases. Germline-derived CDR1 and CDR2 are MNHEY and SMNVEV (reference sequence). V was clipped by 5 bases and J by 3 bases; unmatched bases: 11. The CDR3 runs to 17 residues.

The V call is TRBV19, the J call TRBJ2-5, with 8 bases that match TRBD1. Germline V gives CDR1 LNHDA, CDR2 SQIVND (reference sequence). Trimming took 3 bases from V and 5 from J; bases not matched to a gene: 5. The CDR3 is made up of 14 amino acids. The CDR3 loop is CASSIGQGIETQYF. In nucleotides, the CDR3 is TGTGCCAGTAGTATCGGACAGGGAATCGAGACCCAGTACTTC.

CDR3 sequence reads: CASSYFWGGRYEQFF. The CDR3 DNA sequence: TGTGCCAGCAGTTACTTCTGGGGCGGTCGGTATGAGCAGTTCTTC. The chain is built from TRBV6-5 and TRBJ2-1, with D possibly TRBD1 on 5 matching bases. The CDR3 spans 15 residues. The V and J ends lost 1 base and 8 bases respectively, with 15 bases between them. From germline, CDR1 is MNHEY and CDR2 SVGAGI.

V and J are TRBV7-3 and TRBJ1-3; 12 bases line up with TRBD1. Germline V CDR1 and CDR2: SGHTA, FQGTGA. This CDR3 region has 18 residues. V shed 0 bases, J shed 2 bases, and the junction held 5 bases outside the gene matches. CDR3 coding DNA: TGTGCCAGCAGCTTAACCCCGGGACAGGGGGCCACTGGAAACACCATATATTTT. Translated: CASSLTPGQGATGNTIYF.

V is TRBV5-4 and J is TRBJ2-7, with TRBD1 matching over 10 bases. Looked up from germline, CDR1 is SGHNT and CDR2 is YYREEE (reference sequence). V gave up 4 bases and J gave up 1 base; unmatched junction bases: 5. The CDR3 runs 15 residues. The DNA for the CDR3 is TGTGCCAGCAGCAACCGGGACAGGGGATCCTACGAGCAGTACTTC. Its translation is CASSNRDRGSYEQYF.

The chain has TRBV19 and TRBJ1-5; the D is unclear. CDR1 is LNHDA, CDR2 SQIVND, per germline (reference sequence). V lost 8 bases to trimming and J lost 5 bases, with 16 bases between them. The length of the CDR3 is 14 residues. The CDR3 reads CASLGSLEDQPQHF. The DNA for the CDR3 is TGTGCCAGTTTGGGGAGTTTAGAGGATCAGCCCCAGCATTTT.

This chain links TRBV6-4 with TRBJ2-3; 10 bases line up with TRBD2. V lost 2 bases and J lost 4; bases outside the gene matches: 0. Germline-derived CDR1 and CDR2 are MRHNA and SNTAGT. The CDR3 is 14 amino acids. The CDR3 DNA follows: TGTGCCAGCAGTGACGGGACTAGCGCAGATACGCAGTATTTT. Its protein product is CASSDGTSADTQYF.

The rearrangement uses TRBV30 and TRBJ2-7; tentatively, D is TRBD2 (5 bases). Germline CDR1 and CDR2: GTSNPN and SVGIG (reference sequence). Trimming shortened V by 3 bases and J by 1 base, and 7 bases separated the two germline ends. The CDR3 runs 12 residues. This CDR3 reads CAWRRESYEQYF. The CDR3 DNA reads TGTGCCTGGAGGAGGGAATCCTACGAGCAGTACTTC.

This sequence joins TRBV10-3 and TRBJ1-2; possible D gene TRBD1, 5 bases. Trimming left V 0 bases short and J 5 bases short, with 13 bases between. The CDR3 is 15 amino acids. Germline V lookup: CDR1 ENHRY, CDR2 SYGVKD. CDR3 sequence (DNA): TGTGCCATCAGTGAGTCGACGGGGGGGAGGTATGGCTACACCTTC. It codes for CAISESTGGRYGYTF.

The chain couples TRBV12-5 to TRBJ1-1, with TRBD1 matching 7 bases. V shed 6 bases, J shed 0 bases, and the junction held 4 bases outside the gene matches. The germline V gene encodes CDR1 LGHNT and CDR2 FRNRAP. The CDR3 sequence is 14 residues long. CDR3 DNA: TGTGCTAGTGGATTGACAGGGATGAACACTGAAGCTTTCTTT. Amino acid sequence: CASGLTGMNTEAFF.

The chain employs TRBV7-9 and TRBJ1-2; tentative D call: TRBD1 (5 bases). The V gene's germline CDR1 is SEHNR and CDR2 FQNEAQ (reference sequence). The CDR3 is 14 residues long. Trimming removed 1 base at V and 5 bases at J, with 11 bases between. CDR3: CASSLEATVYGYTF. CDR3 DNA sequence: TGTGCCAGCAGCTTAGAGGCGACAGTTTATGGCTACACCTTC. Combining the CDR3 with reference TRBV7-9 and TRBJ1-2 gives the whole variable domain DTGVSQNPRHKITKRGQNVTFRCDPISEHNRLYWYRQTLGQGPEFLTYFQNEAQLEKSRLLSDRFSAERPKGSFSTLEIQRTEQGDSAMYLCASSLEATVYGYTFGSGTRLTVV.

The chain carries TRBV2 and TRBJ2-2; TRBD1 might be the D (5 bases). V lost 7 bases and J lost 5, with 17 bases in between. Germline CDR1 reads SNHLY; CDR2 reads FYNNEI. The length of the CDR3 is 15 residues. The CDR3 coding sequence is TGTGCCAGCAATCCCCTTACAGGTGATACCGGGGAGCTGTTTTTT. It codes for CASNPLTGDTGELFF.

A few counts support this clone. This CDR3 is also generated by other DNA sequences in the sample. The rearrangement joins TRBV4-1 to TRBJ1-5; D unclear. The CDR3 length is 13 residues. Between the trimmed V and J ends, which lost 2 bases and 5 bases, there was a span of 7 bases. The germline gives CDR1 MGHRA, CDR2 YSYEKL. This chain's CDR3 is CASSQKGDQPQHF. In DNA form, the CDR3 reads TGCGCCAGCAGCCAAAAGGGAGATCAGCCCCAGCATTTT.

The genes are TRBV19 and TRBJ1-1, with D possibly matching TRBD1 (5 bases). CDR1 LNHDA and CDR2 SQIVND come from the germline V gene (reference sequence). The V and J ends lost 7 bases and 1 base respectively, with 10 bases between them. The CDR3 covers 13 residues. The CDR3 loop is CASTLTENTEAFF. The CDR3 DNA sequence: TGTGCCAGTACCCTGACAGAGAACACTGAAGCTTTCTTT.